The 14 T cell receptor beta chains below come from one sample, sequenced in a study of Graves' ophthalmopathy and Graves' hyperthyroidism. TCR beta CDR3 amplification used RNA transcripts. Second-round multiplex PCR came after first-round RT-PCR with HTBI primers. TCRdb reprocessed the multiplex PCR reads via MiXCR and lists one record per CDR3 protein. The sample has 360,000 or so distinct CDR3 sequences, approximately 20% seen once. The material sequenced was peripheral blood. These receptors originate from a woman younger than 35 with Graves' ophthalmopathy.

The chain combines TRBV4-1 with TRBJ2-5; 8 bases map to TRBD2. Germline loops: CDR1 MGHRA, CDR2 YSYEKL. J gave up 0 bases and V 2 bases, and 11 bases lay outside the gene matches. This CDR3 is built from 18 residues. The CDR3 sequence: CASSQRQLAGWYQETQYF. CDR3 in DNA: TGCGCCAGCAGCCAAAGACAATTAGCGGGGTGGTACCAAGAGACCCAGTACTTC.

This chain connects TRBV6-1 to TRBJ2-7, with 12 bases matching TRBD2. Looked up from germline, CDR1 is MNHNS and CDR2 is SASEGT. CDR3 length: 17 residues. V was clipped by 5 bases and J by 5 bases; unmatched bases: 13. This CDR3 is CASSLGWTSGTLDEQYF. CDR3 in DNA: TGTGCCAGCAGTCTCGGTTGGACTAGCGGGACCCTCGACGAGCAGTACTTC.

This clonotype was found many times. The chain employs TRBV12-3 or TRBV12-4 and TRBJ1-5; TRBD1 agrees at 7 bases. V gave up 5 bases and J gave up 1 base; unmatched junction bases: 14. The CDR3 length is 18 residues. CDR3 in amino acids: CASSSTRYRGFSNQPQHF. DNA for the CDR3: TGTGCCAGCAGTAGCACCCGGTACAGGGGATTCAGCAATCAGCCCCAGCATTTT.

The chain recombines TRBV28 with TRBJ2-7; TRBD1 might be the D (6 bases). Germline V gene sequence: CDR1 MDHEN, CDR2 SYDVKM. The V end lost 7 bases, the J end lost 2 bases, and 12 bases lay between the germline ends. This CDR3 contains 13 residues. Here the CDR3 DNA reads TGTGCCAGCATTCCGGGACAAACCTACGAGCAGTACTTC. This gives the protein CASIPGQTYEQYF.

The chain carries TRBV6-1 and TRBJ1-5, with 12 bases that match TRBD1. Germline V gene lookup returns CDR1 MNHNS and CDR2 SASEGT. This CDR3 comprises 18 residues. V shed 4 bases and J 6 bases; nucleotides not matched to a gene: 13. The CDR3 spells CASSVGTGGYQASQPQHF. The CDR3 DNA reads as TGTGCCAGCAGTGTCGGGACAGGGGGCTATCAAGCAAGTCAGCCCCAGCATTTT.

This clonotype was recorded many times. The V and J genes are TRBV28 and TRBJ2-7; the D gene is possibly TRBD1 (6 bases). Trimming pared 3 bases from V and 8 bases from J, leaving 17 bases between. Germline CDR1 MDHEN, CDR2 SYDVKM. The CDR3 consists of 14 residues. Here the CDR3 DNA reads TGTGCCAGCAGTTTCGGGGCAGGGGCGGGCAAGCAGTACTTC. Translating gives CASSFGAGAGKQYF.

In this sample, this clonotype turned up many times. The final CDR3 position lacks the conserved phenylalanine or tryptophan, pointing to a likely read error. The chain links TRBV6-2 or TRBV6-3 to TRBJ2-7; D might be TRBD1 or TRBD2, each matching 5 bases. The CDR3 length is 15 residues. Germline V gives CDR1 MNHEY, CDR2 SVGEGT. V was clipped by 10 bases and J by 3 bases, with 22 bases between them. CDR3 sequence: CAIGGSTRGFYEQYL. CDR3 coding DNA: TGTGCCATTGGGGGTAGCACCCGGGGCTTCTACGAGCAGTACCTC.

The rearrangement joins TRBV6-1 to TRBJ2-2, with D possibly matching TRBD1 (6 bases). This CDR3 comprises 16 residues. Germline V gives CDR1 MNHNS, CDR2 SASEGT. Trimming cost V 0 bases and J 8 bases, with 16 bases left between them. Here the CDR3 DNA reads TGTGCCAGCAGTGAAGCGCAGGGGTTTTCGTCTGGGGAGCTGTTTTTT. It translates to CASSEAQGFSSGELFF.

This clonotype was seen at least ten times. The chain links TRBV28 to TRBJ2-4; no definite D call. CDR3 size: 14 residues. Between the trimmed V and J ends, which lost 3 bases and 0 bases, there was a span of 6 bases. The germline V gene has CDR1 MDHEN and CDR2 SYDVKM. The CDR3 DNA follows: TGTGCCAGCAGTTTTGTGGGAGCCAAAAACATTCAGTACTTC. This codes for CASSFVGAKNIQYF.

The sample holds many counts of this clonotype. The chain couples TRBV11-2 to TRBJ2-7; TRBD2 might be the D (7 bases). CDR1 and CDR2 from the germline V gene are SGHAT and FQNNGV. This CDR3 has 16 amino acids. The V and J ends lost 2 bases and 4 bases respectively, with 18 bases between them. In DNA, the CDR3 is TGTGCCAGCAGCTTATTGTGGCGGGGGACACATTACGAGCAGTACTTC. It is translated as CASSLLWRGTHYEQYF.

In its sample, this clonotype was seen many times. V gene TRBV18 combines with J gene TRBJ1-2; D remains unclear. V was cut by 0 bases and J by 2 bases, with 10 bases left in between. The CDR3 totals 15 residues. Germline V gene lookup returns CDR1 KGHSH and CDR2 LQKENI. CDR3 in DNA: TGTGCCAGCTCACCACCCCGTTTAGAAAACTATGGCTACACCTTC. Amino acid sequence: CASSPPRLENYGYTF.

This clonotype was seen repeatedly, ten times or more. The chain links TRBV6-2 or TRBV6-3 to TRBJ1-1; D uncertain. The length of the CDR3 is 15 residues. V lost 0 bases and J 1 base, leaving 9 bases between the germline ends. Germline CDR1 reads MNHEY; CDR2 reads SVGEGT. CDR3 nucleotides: TGTGCCAGCAGTTACTCGAGAGGCACGAACACTGAAGCTTTCTTT. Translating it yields CASSYSRGTNTEAFF.

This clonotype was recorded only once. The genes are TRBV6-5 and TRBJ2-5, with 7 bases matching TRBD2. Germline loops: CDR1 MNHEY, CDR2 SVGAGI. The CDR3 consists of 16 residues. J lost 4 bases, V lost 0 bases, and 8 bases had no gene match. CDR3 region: CASSYSSRGIGETQYF. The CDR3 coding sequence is TGTGCCAGCAGTTACTCGTCGCGGGGGATCGGAGAGACCCAGTACTTC.

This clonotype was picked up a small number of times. This CDR3 is CSAREKRLNTGELFF. In DNA form, the CDR3 reads TGCAGTGCTAGGGAAAAAAGACTAAACACCGGGGAGCTGTTTTTT. The chain recombines TRBV20-1 with TRBJ2-2; D is perhaps TRBD2 (5 bases). Germline CDR1 is DFQATT and CDR2 is SNEGSKA (reference sequence). The CDR3 totals 15 residues. V was trimmed by 3 bases and J by 2 bases, leaving 13 bases between them.